The rows below give T cell receptor beta chains drawn from one sample of a study of OX40 agonist ivuxolimab in advanced cancers. Produced via immunoSEQ multiplex PCR; TCRdb's table is partial and in-frame only. Altogether approximately 30,000 clones are present, under 90% being singletons, with the ten largest covering 1.3% to 1.5%. The material was CD4+ or CD8+ T cells sorted from blood, obtained in a trial of the OX40 agonist ivuxolimab. These receptors were collected from an adult with an advanced solid tumor such as melanoma, head and neck, liver or kidney cancer. Both conserved end residues are part of each CDR3. The D gene is left open where the match is weak. Size tells how often a clone was seen (once, few, many) or the class of an expanded clone, and some rows leave it out.

j_gene: TRBJ2-5; d_gene: -; abundance: few; v_gene: TRBV7-8; CDR3aa: CASGGAGRETQYF; CDR3nt: TGTGCCAGCGGTGGGGCAGGTCGGGAGACCCAGTACTTC
j_gene: TRBJ2-5; d_gene: -; abundance: -; v_gene: TRBV29-1; CDR3aa: CSVGGMSQETQYF; CDR3nt: TGCAGCGTTGGAGGGATGTCCCAAGAGACCCAGTACTTC
j_gene: TRBJ1-4; d_gene: -; abundance: -; v_gene: TRBV5-1; CDR3aa: CASSGGTNEKLFF; CDR3nt: TGCGCCAGCAGTGGGGGAACTAATGAAAAACTGTTTTTT
j_gene: TRBJ2-2; d_gene: TRBD2; abundance: -; v_gene: TRBV7-3; CDR3aa: CASSANPTGGGTGELFF; CDR3nt: TGTGCCAGCAGCGCCAACCCCACGGGGGGAGGGACCGGGGAGCTGTTTTTT
j_gene: TRBJ2-2; d_gene: -; abundance: -; v_gene: TRBV11-2; CDR3aa: CASSAGELFF; CDR3nt: TGTGCCAGCTCGGCCGGGGAGCTGTTTTTT
j_gene: TRBJ2-7; d_gene: -; abundance: once; v_gene: TRBV5-4; CDR3aa: CASSLVGDNYEQYF; CDR3nt: TGTGCCAGCAGCTTGGTGGGGGACAACTACGAGCAGTACTTC
j_gene: TRBJ1-2; d_gene: -; abundance: -; v_gene: TRBV7-9; CDR3aa: CASSLGSVVYGYTF; CDR3nt: TGTGCCAGCAGCTTAGGTTCAGTTGTTTATGGCTACACCTTC
j_gene: TRBJ2-3; d_gene: -; abundance: -; v_gene: TRBV6-1; CDR3aa: CASSEIRGYNTQYF; CDR3nt: TGTGCCAGCAGTGAAATAAGAGGTTACAATACGCAGTATTTT
j_gene: TRBJ1-1; d_gene: -; abundance: -; v_gene: TRBV20-1; CDR3aa: CSARQGTEAFF; CDR3nt: TGCAGTGCTAGACAGGGAACTGAAGCTTTCTTT
j_gene: TRBJ2-7; d_gene: TRBD2; abundance: -; v_gene: TRBV28; CDR3aa: CASARRLAGGHEQYF; CDR3nt: TGTGCCAGCGCTCGTCGACTAGCGGGAGGTCACGAGCAGTACTTC
j_gene: TRBJ2-1; d_gene: TRBD2; abundance: -; v_gene: TRBV11-3; CDR3aa: CASSLSSGALNEQFF; CDR3nt: TGTGCCAGCAGCTTATCTAGCGGGGCCCTCAATGAGCAGTTCTTC
j_gene: TRBJ2-1; d_gene: -; abundance: once; v_gene: TRBV7-9; CDR3aa: CASSTGIGSYNEQFF; CDR3nt: TGTGCCAGCAGCACAGGGATAGGATCCTACAATGAGCAGTTCTTC
j_gene: TRBJ2-2; d_gene: TRBD1; abundance: few; v_gene: TRBV5-4; CDR3aa: CASSRTGLGTGELFF; CDR3nt: TGTGCCAGCAGCCGGACAGGGTTGGGGACCGGGGAGCTGTTTTTT
j_gene: TRBJ2-5; d_gene: -; abundance: -; v_gene: TRBV2; CDR3aa: CASNYNGVETQYF; CDR3nt: TGTGCCAGCAATTATAACGGGGTGGAGACCCAGTACTTC
j_gene: TRBJ2-7; d_gene: -; abundance: -; v_gene: TRBV19; CDR3aa: CASSIMITTYEQYF; CDR3nt: TGTGCCAGTAGTATAATGATCACTACCTACGAGCAGTACTTC
j_gene: TRBJ2-3; d_gene: -; abundance: few; v_gene: TRBV28; CDR3aa: CASSSLTGTTDTQYF; CDR3nt: TGTGCCAGCAGTTCCCTGACCGGGACCACAGATACGCAGTATTTT
j_gene: TRBJ1-4; d_gene: -; abundance: -; v_gene: TRBV6-1; CDR3aa: CATAPTDATNEKLFF; CDR3nt: TGTGCCACCGCCCCTACTGATGCAACTAATGAAAAACTGTTTTTT
j_gene: TRBJ1-1; d_gene: -; abundance: -; v_gene: TRBV9; CDR3aa: CASSVVGSWNTEAFF; CDR3nt: TGTGCCAGCAGCGTAGTTGGCAGCTGGAACACTGAAGCTTTCTTT
j_gene: TRBJ1-5; d_gene: -; abundance: -; v_gene: TRBV19; CDR3aa: CASKGGRAQHF; CDR3nt: TGTGCCAGTAAAGGAGGGAGGGCCCAGCATTTT
j_gene: TRBJ2-2; d_gene: -; abundance: few; v_gene: TRBV21-1; CDR3aa: CASSKVGGELFF; CDR3nt: TGTGCCAGCAGCAAAGTGGGCGGGGAGCTGTTTTTT
j_gene: TRBJ2-1; d_gene: -; abundance: once; v_gene: TRBV10-3; CDR3aa: CAIASGAGLNEQFF; CDR3nt: TGTGCCATCGCGTCGGGGGCGGGCCTAAATGAGCAGTTCTTC
j_gene: TRBJ2-7; d_gene: -; abundance: -; v_gene: TRBV7-9; CDR3aa: CASSPGIYEQYF; CDR3nt: TGTGCCAGCAGCCCAGGGATTTACGAGCAGTACTTC
j_gene: TRBJ2-7; d_gene: -; abundance: -; v_gene: TRBV6-5; CDR3aa: CASNRNRDGAYEQYF; CDR3nt: TGTGCCAGCAATCGAAACCGGGACGGGGCCTACGAGCAGTACTTC
j_gene: TRBJ2-6; d_gene: -; abundance: once; v_gene: TRBV6-6; CDR3aa: CASSISGANVLTF; CDR3nt: TGTGCCAGCAGTATCTCTGGGGCCAACGTCCTGACTTTC
j_gene: TRBJ1-2; d_gene: -; abundance: -; v_gene: TRBV5-4; CDR3aa: CASSPAQGRDYGYTF; CDR3nt: TGTGCCAGCAGCCCGGCGCAGGGGAGGGACTATGGCTACACCTTC
j_gene: TRBJ2-2; d_gene: -; abundance: -; v_gene: TRBV14; CDR3aa: CASSLWRTTGELFF; CDR3nt: TGTGCCAGCAGCCTTTGGCGGACAACCGGGGAGCTGTTTTTT
j_gene: TRBJ1-5; d_gene: -; abundance: once; v_gene: TRBV7-9; CDR3aa: CASSLGGRDQPQHF; CDR3nt: TGTGCCAGCAGCTTGGGGGGTAGAGATCAGCCCCAGCATTTT
j_gene: TRBJ2-7; d_gene: TRBD2; abundance: few; v_gene: TRBV4-1; CDR3aa: CASSQDVGGGLVYEQYF; CDR3nt: TGCGCCAGCAGCCAAGATGTTGGGGGGGGTCTGGTCTACGAGCAGTACTTC
j_gene: TRBJ1-5; d_gene: TRBD1; abundance: medium-sized; v_gene: TRBV11-2; CDR3aa: CASSLGRTGNQPQHF; CDR3nt: TGTGCCAGCAGCTTAGGGAGGACAGGGAACCAGCCCCAGCATTTT
j_gene: TRBJ2-5; d_gene: TRBD2; abundance: -; v_gene: TRBV2; CDR3aa: CATKITSGPQETQYF; CDR3nt: TGTGCCACCAAAATTACTAGCGGGCCCCAAGAGACCCAGTACTTC
j_gene: TRBJ2-5; d_gene: -; abundance: -; v_gene: TRBV7-9; CDR3aa: CASSLDVQQETQYF; CDR3nt: TGTGCCAGCAGCTTGGACGTCCAACAAGAGACCCAGTACTTC
j_gene: TRBJ2-5; d_gene: -; abundance: -; v_gene: TRBV6-1; CDR3aa: CASSGTSQETQYF; CDR3nt: TGTGCCAGCAGCGGTACTAGCCAAGAGACCCAGTACTTC
j_gene: TRBJ2-3; d_gene: -; abundance: -; v_gene: TRBV6-5; CDR3aa: CASSHGPGGTDTQYF; CDR3nt: TGTGCCAGCAGTCACGGGCCCGGCGGCACAGATACGCAGTATTTT
j_gene: TRBJ2-7; d_gene: -; abundance: -; v_gene: TRBV10-3; CDR3aa: CAISELTYEQYF; CDR3nt: TGTGCCATCAGTGAGCTAACCTACGAGCAGTACTTC
j_gene: TRBJ1-4; d_gene: -; abundance: -; v_gene: TRBV7-2; CDR3aa: CASSLPNEKLFF; CDR3nt: TGTGCCAGCAGCTTACCGAATGAAAAACTGTTTTTT
j_gene: TRBJ1-6; d_gene: -; abundance: -; v_gene: TRBV28; CDR3aa: CASRTPRGGALHF; CDR3nt: TGTGCCAGCAGGACACCCCGAGGTGGGGCCCTCCACTTT
j_gene: TRBJ1-4; d_gene: TRBD1; abundance: -; v_gene: TRBV19; CDR3aa: CASRERGTGGEKLFF; CDR3nt: TGTGCCAGTAGAGAGAGAGGGACAGGGGGAGAAAAACTGTTTTTT
j_gene: TRBJ2-1; d_gene: -; abundance: -; v_gene: TRBV14; CDR3aa: CASSTHRDWTLYNEQFF; CDR3nt: TGTGCCAGCAGCACCCACCGGGACTGGACCCTTTACAATGAGCAGTTCTTC
j_gene: TRBJ2-1; d_gene: TRBD2; abundance: -; v_gene: TRBV7-8; CDR3aa: CASIGLAGGPKDNEQFF; CDR3nt: TGTGCCAGCATAGGGTTAGCGGGGGGGCCGAAGGACAATGAGCAGTTCTTC
j_gene: TRBJ2-3; d_gene: -; abundance: -; v_gene: TRBV7-2; CDR3aa: CASSRGSTDTQYF; CDR3nt: TGTGCCAGCAGTCGGGGGAGCACAGATACGCAGTATTTT
j_gene: TRBJ2-5; d_gene: -; abundance: once; v_gene: TRBV5-1; CDR3aa: CASSWDRETQYF; CDR3nt: TGCGCCAGCAGCTGGGACCGGGAGACCCAGTACTTC
j_gene: TRBJ2-3; d_gene: -; abundance: -; v_gene: TRBV11-2; CDR3aa: CASSQLGIATDTQYF; CDR3nt: TGTGCCAGCAGCCAACTGGGAATAGCCACAGATACGCAGTATTTT
j_gene: TRBJ2-3; d_gene: -; abundance: -; v_gene: TRBV11-2; CDR3aa: CASTRGPTDTQYF; CDR3nt: TGTGCCAGCACCCGAGGCCCCACAGATACGCAGTATTTT
j_gene: TRBJ1-1; d_gene: -; abundance: once; v_gene: TRBV18; CDR3aa: CASSPQNGMNTEAFF; CDR3nt: TGTGCCAGCTCACCACAGAACGGGATGAACACTGAAGCTTTCTTT
j_gene: TRBJ2-1; d_gene: -; abundance: -; v_gene: TRBV10-2; CDR3aa: CASTPPPGNSYNEQFF; CDR3nt: TGCGCCAGCACGCCTCCTCCGGGCAACTCCTACAATGAGCAGTTCTTC
j_gene: TRBJ1-1; d_gene: -; abundance: -; v_gene: TRBV11-3; CDR3aa: CASSSRYDTEAFF; CDR3nt: TGTGCCAGCAGCTCCCGATACGACACTGAAGCTTTCTTT
j_gene: TRBJ2-3; d_gene: -; abundance: -; v_gene: TRBV18; CDR3aa: CASSPVGDTSTDTQYF; CDR3nt: TGTGCCAGCTCACCCGTAGGGGACACCTCCACAGATACGCAGTATTTT
j_gene: TRBJ2-3; d_gene: -; abundance: -; v_gene: TRBV6-1; CDR3aa: CASSEVTGYAIRSIF; CDR3nt: -
j_gene: TRBJ1-4; d_gene: TRBD1; abundance: few; v_gene: TRBV19; CDR3aa: CASSQGATNEKLFF; CDR3nt: TGTGCCAGTAGCCAGGGGGCAACTAATGAAAAACTGTTTTTT
j_gene: TRBJ2-5; d_gene: TRBD2; abundance: -; v_gene: TRBV5-1; CDR3aa: CASSRVAGGGETQYF; CDR3nt: TGCGCCAGCAGCCGTGTAGCGGGAGGAGGCGAGACCCAGTACTTC
j_gene: TRBJ2-2; d_gene: TRBD2; abundance: -; v_gene: TRBV7-9; CDR3aa: CASSSGRLAGGPGTGELFF; CDR3nt: TGTGCCAGCAGCTCCGGGAGACTAGCGGGGGGGCCTGGCACCGGGGAGCTGTTTTTT
j_gene: TRBJ2-5; d_gene: TRBD1; abundance: -; v_gene: TRBV19; CDR3aa: CASSLTGGRETQYF; CDR3nt: TGTGCCAGTAGTCTTACAGGGGGTCGAGAGACCCAGTACTTC
j_gene: TRBJ1-4; d_gene: -; abundance: once; v_gene: TRBV6-6; CDR3aa: CASSYGGGEKLFF; CDR3nt: TGTGCCAGCAGTTACGGGGGAGGAGAAAAACTGTTTTTT
j_gene: TRBJ2-7; d_gene: TRBD1; abundance: few; v_gene: TRBV15; CDR3aa: CATSRGTGGIPYEQYF; CDR3nt: TGTGCCACCAGCAGAGGAACAGGGGGAATCCCCTACGAGCAGTACTTC
j_gene: TRBJ1-4; d_gene: -; abundance: -; v_gene: TRBV5-1; CDR3aa: CASSSTPQSNEKLFF; CDR3nt: TGCGCCAGCAGCTCGACCCCACAAAGTAATGAAAAACTGTTTTTT
j_gene: TRBJ1-2; d_gene: -; abundance: few; v_gene: TRBV7-9; CDR3aa: CASSVGGINYGYTF; CDR3nt: TGTGCCAGCAGCGTTGGGGGGATAAACTATGGCTACACCTTC
j_gene: TRBJ2-2; d_gene: -; abundance: -; v_gene: TRBV28; CDR3aa: CASSFFRALGTGELFF; CDR3nt: TGTGCCAGCAGTTTTTTCCGGGCCCTAGGAACCGGGGAGCTGTTTTTT
j_gene: TRBJ2-5; d_gene: -; abundance: -; v_gene: TRBV2; CDR3aa: CASLRARGETQYF; CDR3nt: TGTGCCAGCCTACGGGCGAGAGGAGAGACCCAGTACTTC
j_gene: TRBJ1-2; d_gene: TRBD1; abundance: -; v_gene: TRBV19; CDR3aa: CASSTTGGQGNYGYTF; CDR3nt: TGTGCCAGTAGTACGACAGGGGGCCAGGGTAACTATGGCTACACCTTC